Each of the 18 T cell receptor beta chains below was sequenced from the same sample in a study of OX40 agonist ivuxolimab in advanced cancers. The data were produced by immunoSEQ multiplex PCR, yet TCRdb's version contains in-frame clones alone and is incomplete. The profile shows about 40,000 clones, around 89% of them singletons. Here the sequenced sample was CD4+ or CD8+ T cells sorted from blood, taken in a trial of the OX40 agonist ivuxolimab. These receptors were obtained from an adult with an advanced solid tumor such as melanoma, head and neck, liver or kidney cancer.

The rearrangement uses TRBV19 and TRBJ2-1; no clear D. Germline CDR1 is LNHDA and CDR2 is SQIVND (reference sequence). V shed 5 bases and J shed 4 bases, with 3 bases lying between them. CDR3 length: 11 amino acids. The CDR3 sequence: CASSEYNEQFF. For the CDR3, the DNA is TGTGCCAGTAGTGAATACAATGAGCAGTTCTTC.

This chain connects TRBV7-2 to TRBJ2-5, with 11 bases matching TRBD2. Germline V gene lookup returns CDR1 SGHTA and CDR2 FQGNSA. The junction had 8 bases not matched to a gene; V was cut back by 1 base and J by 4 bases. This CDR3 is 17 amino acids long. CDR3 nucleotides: TGTGCCAGCAGCTTAGGTGGTAGCGGGGGGGCGGTAGAGACCCAGTACTTC. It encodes CASSLGGSGGAVETQYF. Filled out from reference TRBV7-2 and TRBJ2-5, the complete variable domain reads GAGVSQSPSNKVTEKGKDVELRCDPISGHTALYWYRQSLGQGLEFLIYFQGNSAPDKSGLPSDRFSAERTGGSVSTLTIQRTQQEDSAVYLCASSLGGSGGAVETQYFGPGTRLLVL.

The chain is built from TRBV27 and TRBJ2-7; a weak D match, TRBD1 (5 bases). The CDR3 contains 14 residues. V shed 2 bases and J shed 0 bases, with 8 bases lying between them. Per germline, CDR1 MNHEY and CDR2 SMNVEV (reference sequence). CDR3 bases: TGTGCCAGCAGTTTAGCCAGGGACTCCTACGAGCAGTACTTC. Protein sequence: CASSLARDSYEQYF.

In DNA form, the CDR3 reads TGTGCCAGCAGCCGCCTGGCGTCGTTTGGACAGCCGTCTGGAAACACCATATATTTT. Its translation is CASSRLASFGQPSGNTIYF. The rearrangement uses TRBV11-2 and TRBJ1-3; weak D call: TRBD1 (6 bases). The V end lost 5 bases, the J end lost 1 base, and 24 bases lay between the germline ends. The V gene's germline CDR1 is SGHAT and CDR2 FQNNGV. This CDR3 comprises 19 residues.

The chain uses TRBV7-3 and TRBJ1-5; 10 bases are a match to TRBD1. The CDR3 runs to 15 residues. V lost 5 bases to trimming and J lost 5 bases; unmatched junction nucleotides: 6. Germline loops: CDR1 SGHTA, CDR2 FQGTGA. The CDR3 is CASSPPGTGDQPQHF. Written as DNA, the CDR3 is TGTGCCAGCAGCCCACCCGGGACAGGGGATCAGCCCCAGCATTTT.

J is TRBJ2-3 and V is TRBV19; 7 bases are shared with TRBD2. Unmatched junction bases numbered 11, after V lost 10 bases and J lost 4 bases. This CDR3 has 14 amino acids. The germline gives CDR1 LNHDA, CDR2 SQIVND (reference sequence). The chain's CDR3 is CATSRSGAADTQYF. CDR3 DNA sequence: TGTGCCACCAGCCGGAGCGGGGCCGCAGATACGCAGTATTTT.

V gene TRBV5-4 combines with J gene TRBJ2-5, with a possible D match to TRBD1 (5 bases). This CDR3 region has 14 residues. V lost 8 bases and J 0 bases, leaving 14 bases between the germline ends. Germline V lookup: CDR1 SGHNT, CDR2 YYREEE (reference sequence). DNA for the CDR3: TGTGCCAGTAAATTAGACAGTAACCAAGAGACCCAGTACTTC. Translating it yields CASKLDSNQETQYF.

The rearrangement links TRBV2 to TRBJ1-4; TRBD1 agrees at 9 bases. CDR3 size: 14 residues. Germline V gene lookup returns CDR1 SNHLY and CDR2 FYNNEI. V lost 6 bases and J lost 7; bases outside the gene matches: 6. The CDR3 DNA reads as TGTGCCAGCAGCCAACAGGGGGCGGGTGAAAAACTGTTTTTT. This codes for CASSQQGAGEKLFF.

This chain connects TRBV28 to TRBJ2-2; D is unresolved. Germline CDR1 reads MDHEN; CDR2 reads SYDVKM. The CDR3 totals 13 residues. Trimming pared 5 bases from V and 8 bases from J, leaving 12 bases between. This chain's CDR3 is CASSLPQEGELFF. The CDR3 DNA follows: TGTGCCAGCAGTCTCCCCCAGGAGGGGGAGCTGTTTTTT.

CDR3 region: CASSDSGASYNEQFF. The CDR3 nucleotides read TGTGCCAGCAGCGATAGTGGGGCATCCTACAATGAGCAGTTCTTC. The chain couples TRBV6-6 to TRBJ2-1, with D possibly matching TRBD1 (5 bases). Germline V gene data show CDR1 as MNHNY and CDR2 as SVGAGI (reference sequence). Trimming stripped 6 bases from V and 1 base from J, with 13 bases between. The CDR3 is made up of 15 amino acids.

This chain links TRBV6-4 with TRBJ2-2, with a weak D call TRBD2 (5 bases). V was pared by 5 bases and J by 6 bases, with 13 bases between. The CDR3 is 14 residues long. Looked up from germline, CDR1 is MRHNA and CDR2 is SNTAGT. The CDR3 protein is CASSPAIASGELFF. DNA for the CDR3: TGTGCCAGCAGTCCCGCGATAGCGTCCGGGGAGCTGTTTTTT.

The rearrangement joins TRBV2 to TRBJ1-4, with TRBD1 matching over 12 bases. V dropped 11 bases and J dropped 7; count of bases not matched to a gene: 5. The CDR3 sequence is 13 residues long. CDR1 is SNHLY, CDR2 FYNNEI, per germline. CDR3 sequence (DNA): TGTGCCGGGGGACAGGGGGCCAGTGAAAAACTGTTTTTT. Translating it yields CAGGQGASEKLFF.

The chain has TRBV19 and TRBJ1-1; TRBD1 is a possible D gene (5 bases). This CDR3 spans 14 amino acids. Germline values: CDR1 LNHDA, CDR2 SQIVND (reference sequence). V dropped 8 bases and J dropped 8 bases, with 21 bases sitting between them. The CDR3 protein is CASGNRDPNPEAFF. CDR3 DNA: TGTGCCAGTGGAAATCGGGACCCCAACCCCGAAGCTTTCTTT. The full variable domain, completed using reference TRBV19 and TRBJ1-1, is DGGITQSPKYLFRKEGQNVTLSCEQNLNHDAMYWYRQDPGQGLRLIYYSQIVNDFQKGDIAEGYSVSREKKESFPLTVTSAQKNPTAFYLCASGNRDPNPEAFFGQGTRLTVV.

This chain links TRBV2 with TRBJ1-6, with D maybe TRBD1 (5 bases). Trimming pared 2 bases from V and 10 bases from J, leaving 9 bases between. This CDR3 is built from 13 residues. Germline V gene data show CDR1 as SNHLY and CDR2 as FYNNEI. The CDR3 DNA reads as TGTGCCAGCAGTGAATGGGGGGGATCACCCCTCCACTTT. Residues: CASSEWGGSPLHF.

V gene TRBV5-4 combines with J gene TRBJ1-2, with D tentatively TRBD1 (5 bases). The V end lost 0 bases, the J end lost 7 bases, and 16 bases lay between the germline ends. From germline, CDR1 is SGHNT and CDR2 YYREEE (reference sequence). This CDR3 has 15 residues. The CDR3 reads CASSLANRDRGGYTF. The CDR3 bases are TGTGCCAGCAGCTTGGCGAACCGGGACCGAGGTGGCTACACCTTC.

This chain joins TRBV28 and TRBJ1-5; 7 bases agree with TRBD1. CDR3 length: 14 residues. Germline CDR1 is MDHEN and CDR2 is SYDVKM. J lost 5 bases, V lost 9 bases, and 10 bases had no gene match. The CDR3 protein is CASTGAPVYQPQHF. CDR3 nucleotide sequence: TGTGCCAGTACAGGGGCCCCCGTGTATCAGCCCCAGCATTTT.

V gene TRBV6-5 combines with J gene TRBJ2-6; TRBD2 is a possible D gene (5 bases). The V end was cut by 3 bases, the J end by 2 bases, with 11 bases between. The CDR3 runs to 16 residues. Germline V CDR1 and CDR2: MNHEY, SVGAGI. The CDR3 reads CASSYSRGPGANVLTF. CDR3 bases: TGTGCCAGCAGTTATTCCCGGGGTCCTGGGGCCAACGTCCTGACTTTC.

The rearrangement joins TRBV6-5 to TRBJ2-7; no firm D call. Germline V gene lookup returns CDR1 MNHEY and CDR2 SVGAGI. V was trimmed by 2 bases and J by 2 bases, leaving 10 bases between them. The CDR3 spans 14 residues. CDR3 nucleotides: TGTGCCAGCAGTTACATGGGTGGGACCTACGAGCAGTACTTC. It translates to CASSYMGGTYEQYF.